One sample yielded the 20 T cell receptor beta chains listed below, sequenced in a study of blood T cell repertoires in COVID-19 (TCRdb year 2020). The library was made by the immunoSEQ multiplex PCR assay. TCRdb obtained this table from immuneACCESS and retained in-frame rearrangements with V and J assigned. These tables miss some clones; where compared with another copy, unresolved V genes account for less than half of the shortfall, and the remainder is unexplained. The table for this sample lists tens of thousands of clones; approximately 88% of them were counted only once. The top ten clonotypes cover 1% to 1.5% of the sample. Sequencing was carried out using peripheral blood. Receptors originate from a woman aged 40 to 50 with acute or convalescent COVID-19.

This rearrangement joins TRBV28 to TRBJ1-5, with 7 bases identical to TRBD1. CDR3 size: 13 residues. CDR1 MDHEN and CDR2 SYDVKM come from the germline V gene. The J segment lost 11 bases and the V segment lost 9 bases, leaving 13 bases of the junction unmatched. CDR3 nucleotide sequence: TGTGCCAGTACAGGGGCTGCCGTTCCAGCCCAGCATTTT. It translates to CASTGAAVPAQHF. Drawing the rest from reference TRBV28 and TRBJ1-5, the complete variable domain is DVKVTQSSRYLVKRTGEKVFLECVQDMDHENMFWYRQDPGLGLRLIYFSYDVKMKEKGDIPEGYSVSREKKERFSLILESASTNQTSMYLCASTGAAVPAQHFGDGTRLSIL.

Written as DNA, the CDR3 is TGTGCCAGCAGTTCGCTACAGGGGGAGAGCACTGAAGCTTTCTTT. Its protein is CASSSLQGESTEAFF. V usage is TRBV27 and J usage is TRBJ1-1; TRBD1 matches at 8 bases. Germline V CDR1 and CDR2: MNHEY, SMNVEV (reference sequence). The V segment lost 4 bases and the J segment 4 bases; nucleotides outside the gene matches: 8. The CDR3 totals 15 residues.

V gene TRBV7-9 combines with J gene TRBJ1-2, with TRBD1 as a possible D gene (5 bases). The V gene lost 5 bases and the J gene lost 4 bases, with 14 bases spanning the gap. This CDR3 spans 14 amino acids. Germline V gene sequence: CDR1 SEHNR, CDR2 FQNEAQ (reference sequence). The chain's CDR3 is CASSEAGGFYGYTF. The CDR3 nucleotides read TGTGCCAGCAGCGAAGCGGGGGGGTTCTATGGCTACACCTTC.

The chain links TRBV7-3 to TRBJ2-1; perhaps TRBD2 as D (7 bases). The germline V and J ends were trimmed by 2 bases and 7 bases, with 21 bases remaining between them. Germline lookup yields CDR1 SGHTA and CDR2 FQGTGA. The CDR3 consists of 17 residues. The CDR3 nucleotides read TGTGCCAGCAGCTTAGACCCACTAGCGCGAAGGGGGAATGAGCAGTTCTTC. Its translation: CASSLDPLARRGNEQFF.

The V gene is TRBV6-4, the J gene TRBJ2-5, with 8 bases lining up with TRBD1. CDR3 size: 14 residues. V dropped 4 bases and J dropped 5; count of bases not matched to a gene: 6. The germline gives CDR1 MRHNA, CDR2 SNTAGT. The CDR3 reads CASSVARGRETQYF. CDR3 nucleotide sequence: TGTGCCAGCAGTGTGGCCAGGGGGCGGGAGACCCAGTACTTC.

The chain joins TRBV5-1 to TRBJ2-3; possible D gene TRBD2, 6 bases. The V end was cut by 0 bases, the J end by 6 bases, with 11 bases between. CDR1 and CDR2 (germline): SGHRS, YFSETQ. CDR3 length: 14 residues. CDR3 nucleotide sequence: TGCGCCAGCAGCTTGGCGGGGGTCGGGGATACGCAGTATTTT. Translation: CASSLAGVGDTQYF.

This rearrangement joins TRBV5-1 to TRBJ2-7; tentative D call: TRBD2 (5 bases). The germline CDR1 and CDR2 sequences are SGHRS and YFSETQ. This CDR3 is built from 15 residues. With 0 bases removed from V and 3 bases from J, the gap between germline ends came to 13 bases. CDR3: CASSLVDGVGYEQYF. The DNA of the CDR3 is TGCGCCAGCAGCTTGGTTGACGGGGTTGGCTACGAGCAGTACTTC.

The CDR3 loop reads CATIQGDTEAFF. CDR3 DNA: TGTGCTACAATACAGGGGGACACTGAAGCTTTCTTT. V gene TRBV12-5 combines with J gene TRBJ1-1, with TRBD1 matching 8 bases. The germline gives CDR1 LGHNT, CDR2 FRNRAP. Germline trimming cut 10 bases from V and 3 bases from J; bases unmatched to any gene: 4. The CDR3 loop spans 12 amino acids.

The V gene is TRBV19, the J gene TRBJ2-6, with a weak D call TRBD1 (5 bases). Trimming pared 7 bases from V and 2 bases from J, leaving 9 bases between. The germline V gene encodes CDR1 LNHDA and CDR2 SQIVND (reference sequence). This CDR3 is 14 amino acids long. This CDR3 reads CASNQGTGANVLTF. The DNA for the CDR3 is TGTGCCAGTAATCAGGGTACTGGGGCCAACGTCCTGACTTTC.

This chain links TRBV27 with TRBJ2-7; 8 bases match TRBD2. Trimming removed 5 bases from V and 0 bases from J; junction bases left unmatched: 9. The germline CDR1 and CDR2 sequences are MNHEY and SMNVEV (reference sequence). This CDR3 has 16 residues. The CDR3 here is CASSRGGSRPSYEQYF. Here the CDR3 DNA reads TGTGCCAGCAGTCGGGGGGGTTCGCGTCCCTCCTACGAGCAGTACTTC.

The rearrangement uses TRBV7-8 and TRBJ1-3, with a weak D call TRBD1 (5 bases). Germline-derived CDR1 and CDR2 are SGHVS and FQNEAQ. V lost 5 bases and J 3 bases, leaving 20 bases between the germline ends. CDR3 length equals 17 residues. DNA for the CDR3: TGTGCCAGCAGCCCCCGAGCCTCGGGGGGAGGTGGAAACACCATATATTTT. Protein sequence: CASSPRASGGGGNTIYF.

CDR3 sequence: CASKGQGNSPLHF. DNA of the CDR3: TGTGCCAGCAAAGGACAGGGGAACTCACCCCTCCACTTT. This chain joins TRBV25-1 and TRBJ1-6; 9 nucleotides align to TRBD1. Looked up from germline, CDR1 is MGHDK and CDR2 is SYGVNS. The CDR3 has 13 residues. The V gene end was trimmed by 7 bases and the J gene end by 10 bases; junction bases not matched to a gene: 5.

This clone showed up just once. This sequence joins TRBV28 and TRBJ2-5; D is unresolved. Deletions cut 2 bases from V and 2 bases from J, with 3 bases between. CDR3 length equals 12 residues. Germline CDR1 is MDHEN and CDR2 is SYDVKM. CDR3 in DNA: TGTGCCAGCAGTTTACCTCAAGAGACCCAGTACTTC. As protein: CASSLPQETQYF.

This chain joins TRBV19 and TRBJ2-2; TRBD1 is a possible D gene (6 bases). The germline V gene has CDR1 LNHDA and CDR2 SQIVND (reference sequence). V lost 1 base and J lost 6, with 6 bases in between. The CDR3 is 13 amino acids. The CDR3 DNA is TGTGCCAGTAGTATAGCAGGGGCCGGGGAGCTGTTTTTT. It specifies CASSIAGAGELFF.

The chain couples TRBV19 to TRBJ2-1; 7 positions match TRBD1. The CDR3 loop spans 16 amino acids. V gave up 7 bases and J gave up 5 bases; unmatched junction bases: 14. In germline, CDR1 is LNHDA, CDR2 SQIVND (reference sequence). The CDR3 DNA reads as TGTGCCAGTACCCGAGGGGGCCTAACAGGACACAATGAGCAGTTCTTC. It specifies CASTRGGLTGHNEQFF.

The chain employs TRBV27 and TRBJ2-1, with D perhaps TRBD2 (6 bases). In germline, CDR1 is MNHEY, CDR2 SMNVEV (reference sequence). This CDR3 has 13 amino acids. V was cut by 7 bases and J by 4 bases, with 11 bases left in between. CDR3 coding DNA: TGTGCCAGCAAGGGACTGCAGTACAATGAGCAGTTCTTC. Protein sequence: CASKGLQYNEQFF.

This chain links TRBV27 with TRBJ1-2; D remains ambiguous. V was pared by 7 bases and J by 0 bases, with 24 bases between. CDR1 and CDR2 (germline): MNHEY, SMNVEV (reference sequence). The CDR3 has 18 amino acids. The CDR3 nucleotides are TGTGCCAGCACCCTGAGATGGGTCGAGCCGCGGACTAACTATGGCTACACCTTC. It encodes CASTLRWVEPRTNYGYTF.

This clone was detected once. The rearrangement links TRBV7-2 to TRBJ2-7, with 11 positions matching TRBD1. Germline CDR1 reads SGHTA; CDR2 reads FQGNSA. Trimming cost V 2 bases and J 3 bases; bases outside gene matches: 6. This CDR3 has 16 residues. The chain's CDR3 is CASSLWTGTGGYEQYF. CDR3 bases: TGTGCCAGCAGCTTATGGACCGGGACAGGGGGCTACGAGCAGTACTTC. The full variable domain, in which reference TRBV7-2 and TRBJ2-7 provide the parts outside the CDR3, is GAGVSQSPSNKVTEKGKDVELRCDPISGHTALYWYRQSLGQGLEFLIYFQGNSAPDKSGLPSDRFSAERTGGSVSTLTIQRTQQEDSAVYLCASSLWTGTGGYEQYFGPGTRLTVT.

CDR3 protein: CASSYALEAFF. The CDR3 DNA follows: TGTGCCAGCAGCTACGCACTAGAAGCTTTCTTT. This sequence joins TRBV7-9 and TRBJ1-1; D not resolved. Germline CDR1 and CDR2: SEHNR and FQNEAQ (reference sequence). This CDR3 has 11 amino acids. V gave up 4 bases and J gave up 8 bases, with 8 bases separating them. Full variable domain (outside the CDR3, taken from reference TRBV7-9 and TRBJ1-1): DTGVSQNPRHKITKRGQNVTFRCDPISEHNRLYWYRQTLGQGPEFLTYFQNEAQLEKSRLLSDRFSAERPKGSFSTLEIQRTEQGDSAMYLCASSYALEAFFGQGTRLTVV.

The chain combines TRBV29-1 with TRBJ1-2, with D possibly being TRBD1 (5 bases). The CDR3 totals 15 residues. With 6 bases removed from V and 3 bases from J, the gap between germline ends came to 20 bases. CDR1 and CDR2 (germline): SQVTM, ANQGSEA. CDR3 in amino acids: CSVRPNGWGYYGYTF. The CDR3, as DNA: TGCAGCGTACGACCGAATGGATGGGGCTACTATGGCTACACCTTC.